Reported below is one T cell receptor beta chain. This sample was included in a study of blood T cell repertoires in COVID-19. Study context: Nucleic acid was either cDNA or gDNA, and it came from T cells, B-cell-depleted T cells, or PBMCs.

V dropped 6 bases and J dropped 8; count of bases not matched to a gene: 8. There are 14 residues in the CDR3. From germline, CDR1 is PRHDT and CDR2 FYEKMQ (reference sequence). Profiling relied on immunoSEQ multiplex PCR, and the TCRdb table lists in-frame clones only, not all of them. The sample records about 300,000 clones, approximately 88% being singletons. This clonotype was obtained from a man aged 18 to 29 who had recovered from COVID-19. Sequencing used peripheral blood. The gene calls are TRBV13 and TRBJ2-1; the match to TRBD2 covers 9 bases. The CDR3 sequence: CASRGSSGNYEQFF. DNA of the CDR3: TGTGCCAGCAGGGGTTCTAGCGGGAACTATGAGCAGTTCTTC. The variable domain in full, with the rest retrieved from reference TRBV13 and TRBJ2-1, is AAGVIQSPRHLIKEKRETATLKCYPIPRHDTVYWYQQGPGQDPQFLISFYEKMQSDKGSIPDRFSAQQFSDYHSELNMSSLELGDSALYFCASRGSSGNYEQFFGPGTRLTVL.